This record covers a single T cell receptor beta chain. Its antigen is undetermined. The data belong to a study of T cells in localized non-small cell lung cancer. Findings and caveats of the study: Clonality peaked in uninvolved adjacent lung rather than tumor. The study sequenced only one region of the tumor. As a result, intratumor heterogeneity could not be excluded and remains possible.

This CDR3 is 15 amino acids long. The V segment lost 6 bases and the J segment 1 base; nucleotides outside the gene matches: 7. CDR1 and CDR2 (germline): MNHEY, SVGAGI. TCRdb's copy holds only in-frame clones and misses some; the assay was immunoSEQ multiplex PCR. Found here are 35,000 or so clones, around 88% of them singletons; the top ten hold about 7.7%. This specimen was peripheral blood, taken before any cancer treatment. The chain joins TRBV6-5 to TRBJ2-3; 7 nucleotides match TRBD2. This TCR was sampled from a woman aged 40 to 75 with stage I lung adenocarcinoma. The CDR3 here is CASSRGTIGTDTQYF. The DNA for the CDR3 is TGTGCCAGCAGCCGTGGGACTATCGGCACAGATACGCAGTATTTT.